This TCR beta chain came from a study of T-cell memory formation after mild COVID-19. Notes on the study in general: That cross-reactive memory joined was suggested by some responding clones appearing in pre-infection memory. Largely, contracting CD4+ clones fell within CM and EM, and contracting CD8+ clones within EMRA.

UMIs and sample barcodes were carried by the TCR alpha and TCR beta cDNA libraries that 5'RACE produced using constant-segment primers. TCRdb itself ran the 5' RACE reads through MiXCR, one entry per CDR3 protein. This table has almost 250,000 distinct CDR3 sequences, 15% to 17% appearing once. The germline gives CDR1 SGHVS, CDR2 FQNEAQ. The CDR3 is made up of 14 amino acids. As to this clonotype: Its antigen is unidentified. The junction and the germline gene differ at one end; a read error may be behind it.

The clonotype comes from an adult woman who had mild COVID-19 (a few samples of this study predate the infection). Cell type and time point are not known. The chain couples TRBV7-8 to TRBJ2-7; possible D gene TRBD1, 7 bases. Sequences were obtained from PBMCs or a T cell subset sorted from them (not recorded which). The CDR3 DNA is TGTGCAAGCAGGTCGCGGGACAGTTCCTACGAGCAGTACTTC. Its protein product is CASRSRDSSYEQYF.